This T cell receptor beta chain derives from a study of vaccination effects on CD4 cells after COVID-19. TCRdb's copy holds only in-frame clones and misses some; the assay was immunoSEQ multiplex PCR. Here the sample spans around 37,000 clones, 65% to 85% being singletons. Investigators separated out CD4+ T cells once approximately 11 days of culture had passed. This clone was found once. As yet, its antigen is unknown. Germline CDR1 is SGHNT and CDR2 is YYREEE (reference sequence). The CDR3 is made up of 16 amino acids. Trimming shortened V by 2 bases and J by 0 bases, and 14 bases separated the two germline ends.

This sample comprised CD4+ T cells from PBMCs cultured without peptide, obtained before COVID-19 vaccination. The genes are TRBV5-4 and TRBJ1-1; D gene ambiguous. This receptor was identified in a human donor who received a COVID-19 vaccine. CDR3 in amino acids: CASSLSGKGLNTEAFF. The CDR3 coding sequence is TGTGCCAGCAGCTTAAGTGGGAAGGGTCTGAACACTGAAGCTTTCTTT. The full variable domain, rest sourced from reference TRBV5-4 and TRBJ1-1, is ETGVTQSPTHLIKTRGQQVTLRCSSQSGHNTVSWYQQALGQGPQFIFQYYREEENGRGNFPPRFSGLQFPNYSSELNVNALELDDSALYLCASSLSGKGLNTEAFFGQGTRLTVV.